Below, 22 T cell receptor beta chains from the same sample are listed, as sequenced in a study of T cells in Graves' hyperthyroidism and ophthalmopathy. Amplified TCR beta CDR3 regions derived from RNA transcripts. In the first-round RT-PCR of the TCR CDR3, the HTBI primer set was used. TCRdb re-called the multiplex PCR reads through MiXCR, storing one row per CDR3 protein. There are around 360,000 distinct CDR3 sequences in the sample; about 15% occur only once, and roughly 19% lies in the top ten. The sample comprised blood. The source of these receptors is a woman aged 55 to 70 with Graves' ophthalmopathy.

This chain connects TRBV4-1 to TRBJ2-1; 8 bases agree with TRBD2. Germline CDR1 reads MGHRA; CDR2 reads YSYEKL. The CDR3 runs 15 residues. The trim removed 0 bases at V and 9 bases at J, leaving 7 bases unmatched. The CDR3 DNA sequence: TGCGCCAGCAGCCAAGATCAGAGCGGGAGTGTTGAGCAGTTCTTC. Protein: CASSQDQSGSVEQFF.

This clonotype was counted at least ten times. The rearrangement links TRBV29-1 to TRBJ2-5; maybe TRBD2 (5 bases). In germline, CDR1 is SQVTM, CDR2 ANQGSEA. V was cut by 2 bases and J by 5 bases, with 12 bases left in between. The CDR3 loop spans 13 amino acids. As DNA, the CDR3 is TGCAGCGTTGAACGGGGTGGCGGGGAGACCCAGTACTTC. It translates to CSVERGGGETQYF.

The chain has TRBV7-2 and TRBJ2-7, with TRBD2 matching 9 bases. There are 15 residues in the CDR3. V lost 4 bases to trimming and J lost 6 bases; unmatched junction nucleotides: 10. Germline V gives CDR1 SGHTA, CDR2 FQGNSA. CDR3: CASSWGGAGGGEQYF. CDR3 DNA: TGTGCCAGCAGCTGGGGGGGTGCGGGAGGGGGCGAGCAGTACTTC.

This clonotype was counted a few times. This sequence joins TRBV4-1 and TRBJ2-5; a possible D gene is TRBD1 (6 bases). In germline, CDR1 is MGHRA, CDR2 YSYEKL. The V and J ends lost 2 bases and 2 bases respectively, with 15 bases between them. The CDR3 runs 16 residues. CDR3 in amino acids: CASSQIPNREQETQYF. For the CDR3, the DNA is TGCGCCAGCAGCCAAATACCCAACAGGGAACAAGAGACCCAGTACTTC.

The chain links TRBV5-1 to TRBJ2-1; 14 nucleotides agree with TRBD2. CDR3 size: 17 residues. Germline CDR1 and CDR2: SGHRS and YFSETQ. The trim removed 4 bases at V and 1 base at J, leaving 4 bases unmatched. The CDR3, as DNA: TGCGCCAGCAGCCCGGGACTAGCGGGAGTGTCCTACAATGAGCAGTTCTTC. Protein: CASSPGLAGVSYNEQFF.

This clonotype was counted only a few times. V gene TRBV5-4 combines with J gene TRBJ2-2; D may be TRBD1 (5 bases). Trimming pared 0 bases from V and 4 bases from J, leaving 13 bases between. Germline values: CDR1 SGHNT, CDR2 YYREEE (reference sequence). This CDR3 is 16 amino acids long. CDR3 loop: CASSLAQGLSTGELFF. The CDR3 DNA is TGTGCCAGCAGCTTGGCTCAGGGCCTTAGCACCGGGGAGCTGTTTTTT.

This sequence joins TRBV12-3 or TRBV12-4 and TRBJ2-7; D is undetermined. This CDR3 region has 13 residues. Trimming left V 3 bases short and J 2 bases short, with 8 bases between. The CDR3 reads CASSFEEAYEQYF. CDR3 nucleotides: TGTGCCAGCAGTTTTGAGGAAGCCTACGAGCAGTACTTC.

This chain's CDR3 is CASSIGPSRRSNEQFF. CDR3 nucleotide sequence: TGTGCCAGTAGTATAGGCCCCTCTCGTAGGTCCAATGAGCAGTTCTTC. This chain links TRBV19 with TRBJ2-1; D is undetermined. Germline V gene lookup returns CDR1 LNHDA and CDR2 SQIVND (reference sequence). Trimming removed 1 base at V and 6 bases at J, with 16 bases between. The CDR3 extends over 16 amino acids.

This clonotype came up many times. The rearrangement links TRBV2 to TRBJ1-2, with D uncertain. Per germline, CDR1 SNHLY and CDR2 FYNNEI. Trimming stripped 2 bases from V and 4 bases from J, with 8 bases between. There are 13 residues in the CDR3. CDR3 sequence reads: CASSESRTYGYTF. DNA for the CDR3: TGTGCCAGCAGTGAATCCCGCACCTATGGCTACACCTTC.

V and J are TRBV7-9 and TRBJ2-4; possibly TRBD2 for D (6 bases). Germline CDR1 reads SEHNR; CDR2 reads FQNEAQ (reference sequence). V lost 1 base, J lost 9 bases, and 19 bases lay in between. This CDR3 region has 16 residues. The CDR3 coding sequence is TGTGCCAGCAGCTTAGGGGATGGGCGGGGTGGCGGCATTCAGTACTTC. Protein sequence: CASSLGDGRGGGIQYF.

This clonotype occurred a few times. The chain employs TRBV28 and TRBJ2-3, with TRBD2 matching over 7 bases. This CDR3 region has 13 residues. Germline V gene data show CDR1 as MDHEN and CDR2 as SYDVKM. V shed 5 bases, J shed 9 bases, and the junction held 8 bases outside the gene matches. The CDR3, as DNA: TGTGCCAGCAGTAAAAGGGCTAGCGGCACGCAGTATTTT. This sequence encodes CASSKRASGTQYF.

This rearrangement joins TRBV9 to TRBJ2-2; 10 nucleotides align to TRBD2. CDR1 and CDR2 from the germline V gene are SGDLS and YYNGEE. The CDR3 length is 17 residues. V was pared by 0 bases and J by 3 bases, with 5 bases of the junction left unmatched. The CDR3 reads CASSVGPSGSHTGELFF. For the CDR3, the DNA is TGTGCCAGCAGCGTAGGTCCTAGCGGGAGCCACACCGGGGAGCTGTTTTTT.

V and J are TRBV6-1 and TRBJ2-4; D is possibly TRBD2 (5 bases). Per germline, CDR1 MNHNS and CDR2 SASEGT. Trimming took 7 bases from V and 8 from J, leaving 9 bases between them. CDR3 size: 11 residues. The CDR3 sequence is CASKVGDIQYF. The CDR3, as DNA: TGTGCCAGCAAGGTGGGAGACATTCAGTACTTC.

This clonotype has at least ten counts. The chain employs TRBV7-9 and TRBJ2-1; TRBD2 agrees at 11 bases. The CDR3 extends over 19 amino acids. The J segment lost 3 bases and the V segment lost 5 bases, leaving 15 bases of the junction unmatched. The germline V gene has CDR1 SEHNR and CDR2 FQNEAQ (reference sequence). This chain's CDR3 is CASSLTGLAGDSFYNEQFF. The CDR3 DNA follows: TGTGCCAGCAGCCTGACCGGACTAGCGGGCGACTCCTTCTACAATGAGCAGTTCTTC.

This clonotype has ten or more counts. The chain employs TRBV7-8 and TRBJ2-5; TRBD2 matches 9 bases. The V and J ends lost 5 bases and 2 bases, in that order; junction bases with no gene match: 9. Germline V gene sequence: CDR1 SGHVS, CDR2 FQNEAQ. The CDR3 runs to 16 residues. The CDR3 here is CASSPRTSAPQETQYF. In DNA, the CDR3 is TGTGCCAGCAGCCCTCGGACTAGCGCTCCTCAAGAGACCCAGTACTTC.

The sample holds a few counts of this clonotype. The rearrangement links TRBV9 to TRBJ1-4; D is unclear. CDR3 length: 17 residues. Germline CDR1 reads SGDLS; CDR2 reads YYNGEE. Trimming took off 0 bases at V and 2 bases at J, with 14 bases between the two ends. The CDR3 region has the DNA TGTGCCAGCAGCGTAGGTAGGCAAGCGCCGACTAATGAAAAACTGTTTTTT. Translating it yields CASSVGRQAPTNEKLFF.

The V call is TRBV4-1, the J call TRBJ1-2; tentatively, D is TRBD1 (5 bases). This CDR3 is built from 14 residues. Per the germline V gene, CDR1 is MGHRA and CDR2 is YSYEKL. V was clipped by 3 bases and J by 10 bases, with 18 bases between them. CDR3: CASSQQLSQGAYTF. CDR3 bases: TGCGCCAGCAGCCAGCAGCTCTCCCAGGGCGCCTACACCTTC.

The genes are TRBV14 and TRBJ2-5, with 12 bases identical to TRBD2. The V gene's germline CDR1 is SGHDN and CDR2 FVKESK. With V trimmed by 4 bases and J by 5 bases, 8 bases remained unmatched. This CDR3 is built from 16 residues. CDR3 sequence: CASSRFSGTSGETQYF. The CDR3 DNA follows: TGTGCCAGCAGCCGCTTTTCCGGGACTAGCGGGGAGACCCAGTACTTC. Combining the CDR3 with reference TRBV14 and TRBJ2-5 gives the whole variable domain EAGVTQFPSHSVIEKGQTVTLRCDPISGHDNLYWYRRVMGKEIKFLLHFVKESKQDESGMPNNRFLAERTGGTYSTLKVQPAELEDSGVYFCASSRFSGTSGETQYFGPGTRLLVL.

V and J are TRBV10-3 and TRBJ2-2; D is possibly TRBD1 (6 bases). Germline V gives CDR1 ENHRY, CDR2 SYGVKD. This CDR3 has 14 amino acids. V was trimmed by 2 bases and J by 4 bases, leaving 8 bases between them. The DNA for the CDR3 is TGTGCCATCAGTGAGCGACAGGCCACCGGGGAGCTGTTTTTT. This encodes CAISERQATGELFF.

In this sample, this clonotype turned up a few times. The chain joins TRBV5-1 to TRBJ1-2, with D perhaps TRBD1 (5 bases). Germline V gene data show CDR1 as SGHRS and CDR2 as YFSETQ. The CDR3 has 12 residues. V was clipped by 6 bases and J by 6 bases, with 12 bases between them. DNA of the CDR3: TGCGCCAGCACTATCGGGGGGGATGGCTACACCTTC. This encodes CASTIGGDGYTF.

This clonotype was observed many times. The rearrangement joins TRBV28 to TRBJ1-3, with D possibly being TRBD1 (6 bases). The V gene lost 2 bases and the J gene lost 2 bases, with 10 bases spanning the gap. The germline CDR1 and CDR2 sequences are MDHEN and SYDVKM. The CDR3 consists of 15 residues. The CDR3 here is CASSLPGAAGNTIYF. The CDR3 nucleotides are TGTGCCAGCAGTTTACCAGGGGCGGCTGGAAACACCATATATTTT.

The sample holds a few counts of this clonotype. The rearrangement uses TRBV7-9 and TRBJ2-2; the D gene is possibly TRBD1 (6 bases). V shed 2 bases and J shed 0 bases, with 13 bases lying between them. CDR3 length equals 17 residues. Germline CDR1 SEHNR, CDR2 FQNEAQ (reference sequence). Here the CDR3 DNA reads TGTGCCAGCAGCTTAACGAGGGGGAGATCGAACACCGGGGAGCTGTTTTTT. Its protein product is CASSLTRGRSNTGELFF.